The 30 T cell receptor beta chains given below trace back to one sample, sequenced in a study of blood T cells in healthy people across ages. For the second PCR, which ran for roughly 6 to 11 cycles, a sample-barcoded 5' primer and a J-beta primer mix were used. From the 5' RACE reads, TCRdb called clonotypes with MiXCR, one entry per CDR3 protein. The sample has hundreds of thousands of distinct CDR3 sequences; 45% to 50% are singletons. Sequencing was carried out using blood. The receptors come from a woman aged 55-69 years in good health.

V usage is TRBV9 and J usage is TRBJ1-2, with D perhaps TRBD1 (6 bases). The CDR3 is made up of 15 amino acids. From germline, CDR1 is SGDLS and CDR2 YYNGEE. The V end was cut by 5 bases, the J end by 0 bases, with 14 bases between. CDR3: CASSETDRSNYGYTF. The CDR3 coding sequence is TGTGCCAGCAGTGAAACCGACAGGTCTAACTATGGCTACACCTTC.

CDR3 coding DNA: TGTGCCAGCAGCATAAGGACTGGAGAGACCCAGTACTTC. Translating gives CASSIRTGETQYF. The chain is built from TRBV7-8 and TRBJ2-5, with a possible D match to TRBD2 (5 bases). V lost 5 bases and J lost 4, with 11 bases in between. The CDR3 totals 13 residues. Germline CDR1 is SGHVS and CDR2 is FQNEAQ.

The sample holds one count of this clonotype. The chain carries TRBV3-1 and TRBJ2-4; D is ambiguous. This CDR3 is built from 12 residues. Germline loops: CDR1 LGHDT, CDR2 YNNKEL (reference sequence). Trimming took 0 bases from V and 13 from J, leaving 10 bases between them. The CDR3 protein is CASSQESYGQYF. The CDR3, as DNA: TGTGCCAGCAGCCAAGAGTCCTACGGGCAGTACTTC.

The rearrangement links TRBV18 to TRBJ1-1, with 7 positions matching TRBD1. The ends lost 6 bases at V and 8 bases at J; junction bases unmatched: 9. Germline CDR1 is KGHSH and CDR2 is LQKENI. The CDR3 spans 13 residues. CDR3 sequence reads: CASSQPGTAEAFF. The CDR3 nucleotides are TGTGCCAGCTCTCAACCCGGGACAGCCGAAGCTTTCTTT.

The gene calls are TRBV3-1 and TRBJ2-6; no clear D. V dropped 0 bases and J dropped 4 bases, with 4 bases sitting between them. The germline V gene has CDR1 LGHDT and CDR2 YNNKEL (reference sequence). The CDR3 has 14 amino acids. CDR3 residues: CASSQEAGANVLTF. The DNA of the CDR3 is TGTGCCAGCAGCCAAGAAGCCGGGGCCAACGTCCTGACTTTC.

The chain couples TRBV3-1 to TRBJ1-2, with 9 bases lining up with TRBD1. V was clipped by 2 bases and J by 6 bases; unmatched bases: 10. CDR3 length: 16 amino acids. Germline V gene data show CDR1 as LGHDT and CDR2 as YNNKEL (reference sequence). The CDR3: CASSQQKGQGDNGYTF. The CDR3 region has the DNA TGTGCCAGCAGCCAACAAAAGGGACAGGGAGACAATGGCTACACCTTC.

This chain joins TRBV20-1 and TRBJ2-7; 9 nucleotides align to TRBD2. J was trimmed by 0 bases and V by 6 bases; bases with no gene match: 6. This CDR3 has 14 amino acids. The germline gives CDR1 DFQATT, CDR2 SNEGSKA (reference sequence). CDR3 in DNA: TGCAGTGCGAGTAGCGGGGGAAACTCCTACGAGCAGTACTTC. Protein product: CSASSGGNSYEQYF.

The chain uses TRBV2 and TRBJ1-1; the match to TRBD1 covers 8 bases. The germline CDR1 and CDR2 sequences are SNHLY and FYNNEI. This CDR3 contains 16 residues. The ends lost 3 bases at V and 10 bases at J; junction bases unmatched: 16. CDR3 region: CASSEMTGARARRAFF. The CDR3 nucleotides read TGTGCCAGCAGTGAGATGACAGGGGCTCGGGCCCGACGAGCTTTCTTT.

Turning to this clonotype: A much larger clone is a single base away; this may be a read error. This rearrangement joins TRBV20-1 to TRBJ2-5; 9 nucleotides align to TRBD2. With 2 bases clipped from V and 6 bases from J, the junction kept 7 bases outside the gene matches. CDR1 is DFQATT and CDR2 is SNEGSKA in the germline V gene (reference sequence). The CDR3 length is 14 residues. The CDR3: CSARNSGSGQTQYF. CDR3 bases: TGCAGTGCTAGAAATAGCGGGAGCGGGCAGACCCAGTACTTC.

The chain recombines TRBV6-5 with TRBJ1-2; D ambiguous. Trimming removed 0 bases from V and 1 base from J, with 6 bases in between. Germline V gene lookup returns CDR1 MNHEY and CDR2 SVGAGI. The CDR3 consists of 14 residues. CDR3 loop: CASSYSSLNYGYTF. The CDR3 DNA reads as TGTGCCAGCAGTTACTCATCCCTTAACTATGGCTACACCTTC.

This clonotype was recorded only once. The rearrangement links TRBV20-1 to TRBJ2-4; D not certain. The closer fit of TRBJ2-7 to the DNA end suggests the J call may be wrong. This CDR3 comprises 13 residues. CDR1 is DFQATT, CDR2 SNEGSKA, per germline (reference sequence). Written as DNA, the CDR3 is TGCAGTGCTAGAGATCCCCTACTGGGCGAGCAGTACTTC. Its protein is CSARDPLLGEQYF.

The chain recombines TRBV7-8 with TRBJ2-7, with TRBD1 as a possible D gene (6 bases). Per germline, CDR1 SGHVS and CDR2 FQNEAQ. V was cut by 1 base and J by 3 bases, with 16 bases left in between. The CDR3 runs to 16 residues. CDR3 loop: CASSLDLRGSIYEQYF. Written as DNA, the CDR3 is TGTGCCAGCAGCTTAGATTTAAGGGGGAGCATCTACGAGCAGTACTTC. The whole variable domain, remainder taken from reference TRBV7-8 and TRBJ2-7, is GAGVSQSPRYKVAKRGQDVALRCDPISGHVSLFWYQQALGQGPEFLTYFQNEAQLDKSGLPSDRFFAERPEGSVSTLKIQRTQQEDSAVYLCASSLDLRGSIYEQYFGPGTRLTVT.

This clonotype was detected a few times. This chain connects TRBV4-2 to TRBJ2-1, with 8 positions matching TRBD2. Looked up from germline, CDR1 is LGHNA and CDR2 is YNFKEQ. This CDR3 region has 15 residues. Trimming removed 1 base from V and 9 bases from J; junction bases left unmatched: 8. The CDR3 DNA reads TGTGCCAGCAGCCAAGCCAGCGGGAGTTCGGGTGAGCAGTTCTTC. Translating it yields CASSQASGSSGEQFF.

The rearrangement uses TRBV12-3 or TRBV12-4 and TRBJ2-3; 10 bases line up with TRBD2. The ends lost 7 bases at V and 2 bases at J; junction bases unmatched: 6. This CDR3 has 15 amino acids. This CDR3 reads CASTLAGGPTDTQYF. The CDR3 DNA reads as TGTGCCAGCACCTTAGCGGGAGGTCCCACAGATACGCAGTATTTT.

The chain has TRBV5-1 and TRBJ2-1; 8 nucleotides align to TRBD2. Trimming at V came to 5 bases and at J to 3 bases, leaving 4 bases not matched to a gene. This CDR3 comprises 14 residues. CDR1 and CDR2 (germline): SGHRS, YFSETQ. CDR3 nucleotide sequence: TGCGCCAGCAGACCCCGGGGGGGCTACAATGAGCAGTTCTTC. It specifies CASRPRGGYNEQFF.

This chain links TRBV20-1 with TRBJ2-3; D gene uncertain. This CDR3 has 15 residues. Germline V gene data show CDR1 as DFQATT and CDR2 as SNEGSKA (reference sequence). V was pared by 6 bases and J by 4 bases, with 20 bases between. DNA of the CDR3: TGCAGTGCCCCGGGCTCTTCTACACCAGCAGATACGCAGTATTTT. Protein product: CSAPGSSTPADTQYF.

Note on this clonotype: Mismatch with germline at one junction end may stem from a read error. The chain employs TRBV4-2 and TRBJ1-1; D is unresolved. Germline V gene data show CDR1 as LGHNA and CDR2 as YNFKEQ. The CDR3 sequence is 16 residues long. The CDR3 nucleotides read TGTGCCGGCAGCCAAGGTCCGACCCGGCTTAACACTGAAGCTTTCTTT. This codes for CAGSQGPTRLNTEAFF.

The chain employs TRBV6-2 or TRBV6-3 and TRBJ2-1; the D call may be TRBD1 or TRBD2 (7 bases each). Germline V gene data show CDR1 as MNHEY and CDR2 as SVGEGT. V was shortened by 6 bases and J by 1 base, with 19 bases between the two germline ends. This CDR3 has 17 amino acids. CDR3 region: CASSQGGPRGSYNEQFF. The CDR3 DNA sequence: TGTGCCAGCAGCCAGGGGGGGCCGAGAGGGTCCTACAATGAGCAGTTCTTC.

The rearrangement joins TRBV12-3 or TRBV12-4 to TRBJ1-1, with 7 bases identical to TRBD1. The length of the CDR3 is 17 residues. V gave up 2 bases and J gave up 5 bases; unmatched junction bases: 14. The DNA of the CDR3 is TGTGCCAGCAGTTTACAGGGACAGAGAAACCTGGGAACTGAAGCTTTCTTT. Protein sequence: CASSLQGQRNLGTEAFF.

The sample holds a few counts of this clonotype. The gene calls are TRBV12-3 or TRBV12-4 and TRBJ1-2; TRBD1 matches 7 bases. CDR3 size: 15 residues. Unmatched junction bases numbered 10, after V lost 6 bases and J lost 3 bases. In DNA, the CDR3 is TGTGCCAGCAGCCAATTACGGGACAGCCACTATGGCTACACCTTC. Protein sequence: CASSQLRDSHYGYTF.

The chain couples TRBV5-1 to TRBJ2-6; D is ambiguous. The germline CDR1 and CDR2 sequences are SGHRS and YFSETQ. V was cut by 4 bases and J by 0 bases, with 8 bases left in between. The CDR3 covers 15 residues. The chain's CDR3 is CASSLYGSGANVLTF. CDR3 DNA: TGCGCCAGCAGCCTGTATGGCTCTGGGGCCAACGTCCTGACTTTC.

This clonotype was observed at least ten times. This chain connects TRBV7-3 to TRBJ2-1; 8 bases agree with TRBD1. The end of the DNA fits TRBJ2-7 better, so the J call may be wrong. CDR3 size: 16 residues. Germline CDR1 and CDR2: SGHTA and FQGTGA. The CDR3 region has the DNA TGTGCCAGCAGCTATCAGACAGGGGCAACCTACAATGAGCAGTACTTC. Residues: CASSYQTGATYNEQYF.

This clonotype appeared a few times. DNA of the CDR3: TGTGCCAGCTCGGCGGGGTATAGAGAGACCCAGTACTTC. Amino acid sequence: CASSAGYRETQYF. The chain joins TRBV18 to TRBJ2-5, with D perhaps matching TRBD2 (6 bases). This CDR3 has 13 residues. Trimming shortened V by 6 bases and J by 4 bases, and 12 bases separated the two germline ends. The germline V gene encodes CDR1 KGHSH and CDR2 LQKENI. The variable domain in full, with the rest retrieved from reference TRBV18 and TRBJ2-5, is NAGVMQNPRHLVRRRGQEARLRCSPMKGHSHVYWYRQLPEEGLKFMVYLQKENIIDESGMPKERFSAEFPKEGPSILRIQQVVRGDSAAYFCASSAGYRETQYFGPGTRLLVL.

This chain links TRBV5-1 with TRBJ2-3; tentatively, D is TRBD1 (6 bases). CDR3 length: 15 residues. In germline, CDR1 is SGHRS, CDR2 YFSETQ. The V end was cut by 2 bases, the J end by 2 bases, with 12 bases between. CDR3 protein: CASSFARGSTDTQYF. The CDR3 nucleotides read TGCGCCAGCAGCTTTGCCAGGGGATCCACAGATACGCAGTATTTT.

This clonotype came up a few times. The V gene is TRBV7-2, the J gene TRBJ1-2, with 7 bases aligning to TRBD1. With V trimmed by 5 bases and J by 0 bases, 6 bases remained unmatched. This CDR3 is built from 15 residues. Germline CDR1 reads SGHTA; CDR2 reads FQGNSA. Here the CDR3 reads CASSNRGPANYGYTF. CDR3 DNA: TGTGCCAGCAGCAACAGGGGCCCAGCTAACTATGGCTACACCTTC.

V is TRBV11-1 and J is TRBJ2-3; 9 bases align to TRBD1. Germline-derived CDR1 and CDR2 are SGHAT and FQDESV (reference sequence). The V gene end was trimmed by 5 bases and the J gene end by 5 bases; junction bases not matched to a gene: 8. This CDR3 is built from 15 residues. CDR3 sequence reads: CASSDYRGPGDTQYF. The CDR3 DNA is TGTGCCAGCAGCGATTACAGGGGGCCGGGAGATACGCAGTATTTT. Together with reference TRBV11-1 and TRBJ2-3, the CDR3 gives the full variable domain: EAEVAQSPRYKITEKSQAVAFWCDPISGHATLYWYRQILGQGPELLVQFQDESVVDDSQLPKDRFSAERLKGVDSTLKIQPAELGDSAMYLCASSDYRGPGDTQYFGPGTRLTVL.

The chain recombines TRBV6-5 with TRBJ2-3; tentative D call: TRBD2 (5 bases). V was pared by 6 bases and J by 5 bases, with 12 bases between. The CDR3 covers 13 residues. In germline, CDR1 is MNHEY, CDR2 SVGAGI. CDR3 amino acids: CASRIRREDTQYF. DNA for the CDR3: TGTGCCAGCAGGATCCGTCGGGAAGATACGCAGTATTTT.

This clonotype was recorded a few times. J is TRBJ2-7 and V is TRBV27; 11 bases line up with TRBD2. The CDR3 has 17 residues. Germline trimming cut 2 bases from V and 0 bases from J; bases unmatched to any gene: 6. CDR1 and CDR2 (germline): MNHEY, SMNVEV (reference sequence). The CDR3 protein is CASSLLGLAGGSYEQYF. The CDR3 DNA sequence: TGTGCCAGCAGTTTACTCGGACTAGCGGGTGGCTCCTACGAGCAGTACTTC.

This clonotype was picked up a small number of times. J is TRBJ2-6 and V is TRBV20-1; tentative D call: TRBD1 (5 bases). The length of the CDR3 is 14 residues. V was clipped by 0 bases and J by 2 bases, with 5 bases between them. Germline lookup yields CDR1 DFQATT and CDR2 SNEGSKA (reference sequence). The CDR3 reads CSAREGAGANVLTF. The CDR3 DNA follows: TGCAGTGCTAGAGAAGGGGCTGGGGCCAACGTCCTGACTTTC.

V gene TRBV20-1 combines with J gene TRBJ2-5; D is ambiguous. The CDR3 totals 13 residues. Germline CDR1 reads DFQATT; CDR2 reads SNEGSKA (reference sequence). With 0 bases removed from V and 0 bases from J, the gap between germline ends came to 5 bases. The CDR3 nucleotides are TGCAGTGCTAGAGATATTTACCAAGAGACCCAGTACTTC. As protein: CSARDIYQETQYF.